This T cell receptor (beta chain) was documented in a study of blood T cell repertoires in COVID-19. Measured with immunoSEQ multiplex PCR; TCRdb has only the in-frame clones, and not every one. The table has fewer than 70,000 clones, 85% to 90% seen once. Trimming stripped 2 bases from V and 5 bases from J, with 15 bases between. The CDR3 loop spans 15 amino acids. Germline CDR1 is SGHTA and CDR2 is FQGTGA. This clonotype was obtained from a man in his fifties or sixties with active COVID-19. The sample comprised peripheral blood. The V gene is TRBV7-3, the J gene TRBJ2-5; D is undetermined. The CDR3 loop is CASSLRGEQWETQYF. In nucleotides, the CDR3 is TGTGCCAGCAGCTTACGCGGCGAGCAATGGGAGACCCAGTACTTC.